The T cell receptor (beta chain) under discussion was sequenced for a study of T-cell memory formation after mild COVID-19. Germline V CDR1 and CDR2: SGHTA, FQGTGA. This CDR3 comprises 14 residues. After removal of 4 bases from V and 3 bases from J, the junction contained 4 bases not matched to a gene. Constant-segment primers and 5'RACE yielded cDNA libraries for TCR alpha and TCR beta, each carrying sample barcodes and UMIs. TCRdb used MiXCR to reprocess the 5' RACE reads, holding one entry per CDR3 protein. Among a few hundred thousand distinct CDR3 sequences listed, approximately 10% were seen once. Concerning this clonotype itself: The target antigen is unknown.

Study-wide findings and caveats: There was no confirmation that second-wave clones peaking on day 37 were SARS-CoV-2 specific.

This chain joins TRBV7-3 and TRBJ2-3; 7 bases map to TRBD2. The sample was PBMCs or a T cell subset sorted from them (not recorded which). The receptor was derived from a man aged 18 to 30 who had mild COVID-19 (a few samples of this study predate the infection). Cell type and time point are not known. CDR3 residues: CASSSLAVTDTQYF. The CDR3 DNA reads TGTGCCAGCAGCTCTCTAGCGGTGACAGATACGCAGTATTTT.